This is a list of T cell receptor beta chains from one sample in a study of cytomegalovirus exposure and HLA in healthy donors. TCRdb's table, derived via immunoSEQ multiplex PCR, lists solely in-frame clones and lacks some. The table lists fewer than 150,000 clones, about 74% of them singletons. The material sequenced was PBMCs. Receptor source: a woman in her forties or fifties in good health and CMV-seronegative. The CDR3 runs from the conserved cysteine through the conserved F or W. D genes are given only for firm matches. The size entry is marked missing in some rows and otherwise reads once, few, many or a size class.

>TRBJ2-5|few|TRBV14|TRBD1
TGTGCCAGCAGCCTCCTAGGGGGCTGGGTAGAGACCCAGTACTTC
CASSLLGGWVETQYF
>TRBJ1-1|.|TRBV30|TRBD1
TGTGCCTGGAGTGGACAGGGCGGCACTGAAGCTTTCTTT
CAWSGQGGTEAFF
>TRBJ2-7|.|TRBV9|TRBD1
TGTGCCAGCAGCGTCTCCGGGACAGGACCATACGAGCAGTACTTC
CASSVSGTGPYEQYF
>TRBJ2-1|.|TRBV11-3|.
TGTGCCAGCAGCTATAGGGCCCGATCGGGGGACAATGAGCAGTTCTTC
CASSYRARSGDNEQFF
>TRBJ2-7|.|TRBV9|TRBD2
TGTGCCAGCAGCGTAGCTAGCGGGGGGCCCTCTTACGAGCAGTACTTC
CASSVASGGPSYEQYF
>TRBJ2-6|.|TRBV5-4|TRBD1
TGTGCCAGCAGCGCCCCGGGACAGGGATTCACTGGGGCCAACGTCCTGACTTTC
CASSAPGQGFTGANVLTF
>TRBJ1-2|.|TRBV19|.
TGTGCCAGTAGCCCTCAGGGTCGGTATGGCTACACCTTC
CASSPQGRYGYTF
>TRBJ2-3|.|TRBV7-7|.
TGTGCTAGCAGCGCGGGGGCTAGCACAGATACGCAGTATTTT
CASSAGASTDTQYF
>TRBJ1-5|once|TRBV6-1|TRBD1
TGTGCCAGCTGGACAGGGGATTTCAATCAGCCCCAGCATTTT
CASWTGDFNQPQHF
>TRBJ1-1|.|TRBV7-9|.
TGTTCCAGCAGTCTATTCGACACTGAAGCTTTCTTT
CSSSLFDTEAFF
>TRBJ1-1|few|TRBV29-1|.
TGCAGCGTATCAGACACTGAAGCTTTCTTT
CSVSDTEAFF
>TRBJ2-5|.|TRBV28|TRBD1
TGTGCCAGCAGTTCACGCTGGACAGGGCTTAAAGAGACCCAGTACTTC
CASSSRWTGLKETQYF
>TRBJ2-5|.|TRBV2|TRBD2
TGTGCCAGCCACCCGACTAGCGGGGGGGCCCAAGAGACCCAGTACTTC
CASHPTSGGAQETQYF
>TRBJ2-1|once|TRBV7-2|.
TGTGCCAGCACCCCGGCGGGGATAAGGAATGAGCAGTTCTTC
CASTPAGIRNEQFF
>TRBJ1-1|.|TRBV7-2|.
TGTGCCAGCAGCTTAACTCAGGGGTCCGGAACTGAAGCTTTCTTT
CASSLTQGSGTEAFF
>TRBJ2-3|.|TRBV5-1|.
TGCGCCAGCAGCTTGGCTAGCAGTAGCACAGATACGCAGTATTTT
CASSLASSSTDTQYF
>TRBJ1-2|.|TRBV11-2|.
TGTGCCAGCAGCCAACCGGGTTTCGCGGGTGGCTACACCTTC
CASSQPGFAGGYTF
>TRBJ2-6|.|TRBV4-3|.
TGCGCCAGCAGCCAAGATGTCCCTACGGCCAACGTCCTGACTTTC
CASSQDVPTANVLTF
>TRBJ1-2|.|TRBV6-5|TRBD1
TGTGCCAGCAGGCTGGACAGGGACTATGGCTACACCTTC
CASRLDRDYGYTF
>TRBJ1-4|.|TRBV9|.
TGTGCCAGCAGCGGAGGGTTAGCTAATGAAAAACTGTTTTTT
CASSGGLANEKLFF
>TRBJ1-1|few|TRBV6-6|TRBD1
TGTGCCAGCAGGGGAGTCGACAGGGCATCCTTAAGAGCTTTCTTT
CASRGVDRASLRAFF
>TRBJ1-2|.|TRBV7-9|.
TGTGCCAGCACCCCGGACAGCTCTAACTATGGCTACACCTTC
CASTPDSSNYGYTF